A selection of T cell receptor beta chains follows, all from one sample in a study of T cells in Graves' hyperthyroidism and ophthalmopathy. One entry per CDR3 protein results from TCRdb running MiXCR on the multiplex PCR reads. This sample has fewer than 700,000 distinct CDR3 sequences, with approximately 17% found just once. Sample: blood. The receptors originated from a woman aged 18-30 years with Graves' ophthalmopathy. The CDR3 runs from the conserved cysteine through the conserved F or W.

V: TRBV20-1
J: TRBJ1-2
CDR3: CSARDRWSYGYTF

V: TRBV3-1
J: TRBJ2-7
CDR3: CASSQLLAGGPREQYF

V: TRBV6-2/TRBV6-3
J: TRBJ2-5
CDR3: CASSYSVADLQETQYF

V: TRBV29-1
J: TRBJ2-1
CDR3: CSVEDSLAPLLVNEQFF

V: TRBV6-1
J: TRBJ1-6
CDR3: CASEGEWSPLHF

V: TRBV12-3/TRBV12-4
J: TRBJ2-5
CDR3: CASSLEETETQYF

V: TRBV5-5
J: TRBJ2-3
CDR3: CASTQGRVTDTQYF

V: TRBV13
J: TRBJ1-5
CDR3: CASSERYRDQPQHF

V: TRBV28
J: TRBJ2-5
CDR3: CANSLNRGETQYF

V: TRBV19
J: TRBJ1-4
CDR3: CASSISRGQEKLFF

V: TRBV6-1
J: TRBJ2-1
CDR3: CATLNALSEQFF

V: TRBV30
J: TRBJ2-7
CDR3: CAWGDRADYEQYF

V: TRBV6-2/TRBV6-3
J: TRBJ1-2
CDR3: CASTNGGEGGYTF

V: TRBV27
J: TRBJ1-5
CDR3: CASSTANQPQHF

V: TRBV28
J: TRBJ1-2
CDR3: CASGLGTDYGYTF

V: TRBV3-1
J: TRBJ2-4
CDR3: CASSRDNLAKNIQYF

V: TRBV20-1
J: TRBJ2-5
CDR3: CSARAPTGKKTQYF

V: TRBV6-6
J: TRBJ1-2
CDR3: CASSYSKTIYGYTF

V: TRBV28
J: TRBJ1-2
CDR3: CASSFIGTGGSGGYTF

V: TRBV29-1
J: TRBJ1-2
CDR3: CSVATEGRANYGYTF

V: TRBV27
J: TRBJ2-2
CDR3: CASSRQGGTGELFF

V: TRBV10-3
J: TRBJ2-1
CDR3: CAISEDTGMNEQFF

V: TRBV2
J: TRBJ2-7
CDR3: CASSDGRTYEQYF

V: TRBV28
J: TRBJ1-3
CDR3: CASGMTGEGNTIYF

V: TRBV5-5
J: TRBJ1-1
CDR3: CASSFWLQGNTEAFF

V: TRBV7-3
J: TRBJ2-3
CDR3: CASGTRLAGTTDTQYF

V: TRBV12-3/TRBV12-4
J: TRBJ2-7
CDR3: CASSWGTDSYEQYF

V: TRBV30
J: TRBJ1-1
CDR3: CAWSADFNTEAFF

V: TRBV7-9
J: TRBJ2-7
CDR3: CASSLGIYYEQYF

V: TRBV28
J: TRBJ2-1
CDR3: CASKSAGGPSYNEQFF

V: TRBV30
J: TRBJ1-1
CDR3: CAWSPGHTEAFF

V: TRBV4-1
J: TRBJ2-7
CDR3: CASSQGGGRPSYEQYF

V: TRBV3-1
J: TRBJ1-3
CDR3: CASSQGQGTGNTIYF

V: TRBV5-1
J: TRBJ1-1
CDR3: CASSLGDRTNTEAFF

V: TRBV28
J: TRBJ1-2
CDR3: CASSSDRGRYTF

V: TRBV20-1
J: TRBJ2-1
CDR3: CSAWSYNEQFF

V: TRBV10-3
J: TRBJ2-7
CDR3: CAIRGREAEQYF

V: TRBV20-1
J: TRBJ2-1
CDR3: CSGRTASSYNEQFF

V: TRBV7-9
J: TRBJ1-5
CDR3: CASTPGGQEPQHF

V: TRBV18
J: TRBJ2-2
CDR3: CASSPTTAYTGELFF

V: TRBV6-1
J: TRBJ2-5
CDR3: CASSKSTGQETQYF